The clone carrying this T cell receptor (beta chain) was counted a single time. The target antigen is unknown. Measured with immunoSEQ multiplex PCR; TCRdb has only the in-frame clones, and not every one. The sample lists about 130,000 clones, 80% to 90% occurring once. This entry is derived from a study of T cell responses to AZD1222 COVID-19 vaccine. The study, taken as a whole, reports: Spike was spanned by vaccine-associated CD4 TCRs, which were dominant at 160-218 and 743-854. Close to half of spike-specific TCRs reportedly recognize unmutated variant regions.

Trimming cost V 4 bases and J 11 bases; bases outside gene matches: 13. Germline loops: CDR1 SGDLS, CDR2 YYNGEE. This CDR3 region has 16 residues. Sample: peripheral blood, taken on day 0 of AZD1222 vaccination. The TCR originated in an adult in good health. The gene calls are TRBV9 and TRBJ1-5; 12 nucleotides agree with TRBD1. The CDR3 DNA is TGTGCCAGCAGCCCTTTCGCGGGACAGGGGGCTGTGGCCCAGCATTTT. This translates into CASSPFAGQGAVAQHF. The full variable domain, its missing parts supplied by reference TRBV9 and TRBJ1-5, is DSGVTQTPKHLITATGQRVTLRCSPRSGDLSVYWYQQSLDQGLQFLIQYYNGEERAKGNILERFSAQQFPDLHSELNLSSLELGDSALYFCASSPFAGQGAVAQHFGDGTRLSIL.